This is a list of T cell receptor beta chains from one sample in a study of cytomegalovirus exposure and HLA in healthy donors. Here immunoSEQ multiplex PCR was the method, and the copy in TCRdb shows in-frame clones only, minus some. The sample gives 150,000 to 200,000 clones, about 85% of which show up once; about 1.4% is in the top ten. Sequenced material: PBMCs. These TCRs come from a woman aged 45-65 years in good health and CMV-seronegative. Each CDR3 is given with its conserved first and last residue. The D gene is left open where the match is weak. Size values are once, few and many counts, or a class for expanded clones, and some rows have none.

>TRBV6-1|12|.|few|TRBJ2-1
TGTGCCAGCAGTGATTTAGCTAATGAGCAGTTCTTC
CASSDLANEQFF
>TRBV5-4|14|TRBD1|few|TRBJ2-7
TGTGCCAGCAGCCCGGGGACAGGGGGATACGAGCAGTACTTC
CASSPGTGGYEQYF
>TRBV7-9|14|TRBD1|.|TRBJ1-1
TGTGCCAGCAGCCACCGACAGGGAAAGACTGAAGCTTTCTTT
CASSHRQGKTEAFF
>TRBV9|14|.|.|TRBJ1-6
TGTGCCAGCAGCGTAGCACAGCCAAATTCACCCCTCCACTTT
CASSVAQPNSPLHF
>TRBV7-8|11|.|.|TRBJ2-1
TGTGCCAGCTGGACCGGGGTTGGGCAGTTCTTC
CASWTGVGQFF
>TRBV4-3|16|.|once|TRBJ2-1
TGCGCCAGCAGCATATCCTCGAGCGGCTCCTACAATGAGCAGTTCTTC
CASSISSSGSYNEQFF
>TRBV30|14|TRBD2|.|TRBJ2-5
TGTGCCTGGAGTGCGACTAGCGGGAGTGAGACCCAGTACTTC
CAWSATSGSETQYF
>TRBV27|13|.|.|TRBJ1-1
TGTGCCAGCAGTTTTTTCGGGAACACTGAAGCTTTCTTT
CASSFFGNTEAFF
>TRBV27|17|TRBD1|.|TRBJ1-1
TGTGCCAGCAGTTTAAACAGACAGGGTACGGCGAACACTGAAGCTTTCTTT
CASSLNRQGTANTEAFF
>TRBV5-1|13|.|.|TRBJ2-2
TGCGCCAGCAGCTGGGGGGACGGCAGGGAGCTGTTTTTT
CASSWGDGRELFF